The source of this T cell receptor beta chain is a study of cytomegalovirus exposure and HLA in healthy donors. The PCR had 60 Vbeta and 13 Jbeta primers. The repertoire was sequenced with immunoSEQ multiplex PCR; TCRdb's copy has only in-frame clones and lacks some. This sample has about 140,000 clones, with 80% found just once. The study, taken as a whole, reports: Accurate HLA-A and HLA-B prediction from TCR beta sequences was reported for most subjects. As a later analysis showed, a missense DCLRE1C variant was linked to trimming of TCR beta V- and J-genes. Some highly shared sequence variants likely arose as a pipeline artifact.

Concerning this clone itself: What it recognizes is unknown.

V dropped 5 bases and J dropped 7 bases, with 17 bases sitting between them. This CDR3 comprises 14 residues. CDR1 is LNHNV and CDR2 is YYDKDF in the germline V gene (reference sequence). Sequencing was done on a sample of PBMCs. This chain links TRBV15 with TRBJ1-1, with a weak D call TRBD1 (5 bases). The clonotype comes from a man aged 30-40 years in good health and CMV-seronegative. CDR3 sequence (DNA): TGTGCCACCAGCCCCTTAGGTAGGGGCCGTGAAGCTTTCTTT. Protein: CATSPLGRGREAFF.